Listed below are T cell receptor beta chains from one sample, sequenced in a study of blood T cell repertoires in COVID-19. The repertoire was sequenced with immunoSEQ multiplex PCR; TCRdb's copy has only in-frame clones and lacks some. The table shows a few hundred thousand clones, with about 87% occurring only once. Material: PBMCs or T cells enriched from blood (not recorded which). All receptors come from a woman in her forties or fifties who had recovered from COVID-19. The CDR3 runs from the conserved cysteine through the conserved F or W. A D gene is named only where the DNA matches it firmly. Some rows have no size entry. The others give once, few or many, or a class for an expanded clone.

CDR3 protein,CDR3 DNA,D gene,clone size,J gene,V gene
CAWSVPRTSGEQYF,TGTGCCTGGAGTGTACCGCGGACTAGCGGCGAGCAGTACTTC,TRBD2,NA,TRBJ2-7,TRBV30
CASSIGRRIENTEAFF,TGTGCCAGTAGTATAGGCCGCAGGATCGAGAACACTGAAGCTTTCTTT,NA,few,TRBJ1-1,TRBV19
CASSRPGTGSNTEAFF,TGTGCCAGCAGCCGTCCCGGGACAGGGTCGAACACTGAAGCTTTCTTT,TRBD1,NA,TRBJ1-1,TRBV5-8
CASSPRDIPYNEQFF,TGTGCCAGCAGCCCAAGGGACATTCCCTACAATGAGCAGTTCTTC,NA,NA,TRBJ2-1,TRBV7-9
CASSLAGVGRGRSYGYTF,TGCGCCAGCAGCTTGGCCGGCGTGGGCAGGGGCAGGAGCTATGGCTACACCTTC,NA,once,TRBJ1-2,TRBV5-1
CASRLTRLRVGGTEAFF,TGTGCCAGCAGACTCACGCGTTTAAGGGTAGGGGGCACTGAAGCTTTCTTT,NA,NA,TRBJ1-1,TRBV28
CASSERQGAQPQHF,TGTGCCAGCAGTGAACGGCAGGGCGCTCAGCCCCAGCATTTT,NA,NA,TRBJ1-5,TRBV2
CASSQRGQGNNEQFF,TGTGCCAGCAGCCAACGAGGGCAGGGGAACAATGAGCAGTTCTTC,NA,NA,TRBJ2-1,TRBV14
CASSLGGQDPNSPLHF,TGCGCCAGCAGCTTGGGGGGCCAGGACCCAAATTCACCCCTCCACTTT,NA,NA,TRBJ1-6,TRBV5-1
CASSFSRRQGANSPLHF,TGTGCCAGCAGCTTTTCCAGGAGACAGGGGGCGAATTCACCCCTCCACTTT,TRBD1,few,TRBJ1-6,TRBV7-9
CASSYSGGSATEAFF,TGTGCCAGCAGTTACTCGGGAGGGTCGGCCACTGAAGCTTTCTTT,NA,NA,TRBJ1-1,TRBV6-5
CASSQEGGYNEQFF,TGCGCCAGCAGCCAAGAGGGGGGATACAATGAGCAGTTCTTC,NA,NA,TRBJ2-1,TRBV4-1
CASSEARGGPDSGNTIYF,TGTGCCAGCAGTGAAGCTCGGGGGGGTCCCGACTCTGGAAACACCATATATTTT,NA,NA,TRBJ1-3,TRBV6-1
CASSDILLNTEAFF,TGTGCCAGCAGTGATATTCTTCTGAACACTGAAGCTTTCTTT,NA,NA,TRBJ1-1,TRBV2
CASSLLTGNQPQHF,TGTGCCAGCAGCCTCCTAACAGGGAATCAGCCCCAGCATTTT,NA,NA,TRBJ1-5,TRBV5-5
CAWSATGIGSPLHF,TGTGCCTGGAGTGCAACAGGGATCGGTTCACCCCTCCACTTT,NA,NA,TRBJ1-6,TRBV30
CASSVSEAINEQFF,TGTGCCAGCAGTGTTTCCGAGGCAATCAATGAGCAGTTCTTC,NA,few,TRBJ2-1,TRBV2
CSASEQLYGYTF,TGCAGTGCTAGTGAACAGCTCTATGGCTACACCTTC,NA,NA,TRBJ1-2,TRBV20-1
CASSSTRSGGLTGNTIYF,TGTGCCAGCAGCTCCACCCGATCAGGGGGCCTCACTGGAAACACCATATATTTT,TRBD1,NA,TRBJ1-3,TRBV2
CASSLSPSRGWSPLHF,TGTGCCAGCAGTTTATCTCCAAGCAGGGGATGGTCACCCCTCCACTTT,NA,NA,TRBJ1-6,TRBV27
CASSFGQGERNTEAFF,TGTGCCAGCAGCTTTGGGCAGGGCGAGCGGAACACTGAAGCTTTCTTT,NA,few,TRBJ1-1,TRBV11-2
CSVDPGTDEAFF,TGCAGCGTTGACCCCGGAACAGATGAAGCTTTCTTT,NA,NA,TRBJ1-1,TRBV29-1
CASSLAAGGGQETQYF,TGTGCCAGCAGTTTAGCGGCGGGCGGGGGCCAAGAGACCCAGTACTTC,TRBD2,NA,TRBJ2-5,TRBV27
CASSPTENTEAFF,TGTGCCAGCAGCCCGACAGAGAACACTGAAGCTTTCTTT,NA,few,TRBJ1-1,TRBV4-2
CASSQDRSGGYTF,TGTGCCAGCAGCCAGGATCGTTCGGGGGGCTACACCTTC,NA,NA,TRBJ1-2,TRBV7-9
CASSWTGPNYGYTF,TGTGCCAGCAGCTGGACAGGTCCTAACTATGGCTACACCTTC,TRBD1,NA,TRBJ1-2,TRBV7-2
CASSQVGTKAGELFF,TGTGCCAGCAGCCAAGTAGGGACTAAGGCCGGGGAGCTGTTTTTT,TRBD2,NA,TRBJ2-2,TRBV3-1/TRBV3-2
CASSYLGGGITDTQYF,TGTGCCAGCAGTTACCTCGGCGGGGGGATCACAGATACGCAGTATTTT,TRBD2,NA,TRBJ2-3,TRBV6-2/TRBV6-3
CASSSQTEGQYF,TGTGCCAGCTCATCCCAGACGGAGGGCCAGTACTTC,NA,NA,TRBJ2-5,TRBV18
CASSLVQSGGTEAFF,TGCGCCAGCAGCTTGGTGCAGTCCGGGGGCACTGAAGCTTTCTTT,NA,NA,TRBJ1-1,TRBV5-1
CASSVWGVYNEQFF,TGTGCCAGCAGTGTTTGGGGGGTCTACAATGAGCAGTTCTTC,NA,NA,TRBJ2-1,TRBV2
CASSTGGHEQFF,TGTGCCAGCTCGACAGGGGGGCATGAGCAGTTCTTC,TRBD1,NA,TRBJ2-1,TRBV2
CASSLTERATEAFF,TGTGCCAGCAGTCTGACAGAGCGAGCCACTGAAGCTTTCTTT,NA,NA,TRBJ1-1,TRBV28
CASSPSYGLAGRELFF,TGTGCCAGCAGCCCTTCCTACGGACTAGCGGGTCGGGAGCTGTTTTTT,TRBD2,NA,TRBJ2-2,TRBV11-2
CASSRGQGTLEAFF,TGTGCCAGCAGCCGCGGACAGGGAACACTCGAAGCTTTCTTT,TRBD1,NA,TRBJ1-1,TRBV3-1/TRBV3-2
CASSFDPGSVGTQYF,TGTGCCAGCAGTTTTGATCCGGGAAGCGTCGGGACCCAGTACTTC,NA,NA,TRBJ2-5,TRBV28
CASRGTGGMNTEAFF,TGCGCCAGCCGAGGGACAGGGGGCATGAACACTGAAGCTTTCTTT,TRBD1,NA,TRBJ1-1,TRBV5-1
CASSRDRGAIQPQHF,TGTGCCAGTAGTAGGGATCGGGGGGCAATTCAGCCCCAGCATTTT,NA,many,TRBJ1-5,TRBV19
CASSLQGAKETQYF,TGTGCCAGCAGTCTACAGGGGGCGAAAGAGACCCAGTACTTC,TRBD1,NA,TRBJ2-5,TRBV2
CATIAGGAMNTEAFF,TGCGCCACCATAGCTGGGGGGGCAATGAACACTGAAGCTTTCTTT,NA,NA,TRBJ1-1,TRBV10-2
CASSLERGERVGRYEQYF,TGTGCCAGCAGCTTAGAACGGGGAGAAAGGGTTGGGCGCTACGAGCAGTACTTC,NA,NA,TRBJ2-7,TRBV7-8
CASSLATSEKLFF,TGCGCCAGCAGCTTGGCCACCAGTGAAAAACTGTTTTTT,NA,NA,TRBJ1-4,TRBV5-1
CASSRTRTGSMNTEAFF,TGTGCCAGCAGCCGTACTAGGACAGGGTCCATGAACACTGAAGCTTTCTTT,TRBD1,once,TRBJ1-1,TRBV3-1/TRBV3-2
CASSSSGSFPYGYTF,TGTGCCAGCAGTTCGTCGGGATCATTCCCGTATGGCTACACCTTC,NA,NA,TRBJ1-2,TRBV28
CASSAPSVGYGYTF,TGTGCCAGCAGTGCTCCGTCTGTCGGCTATGGCTACACCTTC,NA,NA,TRBJ1-2,TRBV28
CASSQGQLMNTEAFF,TGCGCCAGCAGCCAAGGACAGCTGATGAACACTGAAGCTTTCTTT,NA,NA,TRBJ1-1,TRBV4-3
CASRDHPTGGIETQYF,TGTGCCAGCCGCGACCACCCAACAGGGGGAATAGAGACCCAGTACTTC,TRBD1,NA,TRBJ2-5,TRBV27
CASSVRDRGGSNQPQHF,TGTGCCAGCAGCGTCCGGGACAGGGGGGGTAGCAATCAGCCCCAGCATTTT,TRBD1,NA,TRBJ1-5,TRBV19
CASSQKVGTEAFF,TGTGCCAGCTCACAAAAGGTCGGGACTGAAGCTTTCTTT,NA,NA,TRBJ1-1,TRBV18
CSVIGQEADTQYF,TGCAGCGTGATAGGACAGGAAGCAGATACGCAGTATTTT,TRBD1,once,TRBJ2-3,TRBV29-1
CASGVGTPYYGYTF,TGTGCCAGTGGGGTGGGGACTCCTTACTATGGCTACACCTTC,NA,NA,TRBJ1-2,TRBV6-5
CASSIDAGTGGGYTF,TGTGCCAGTAGTATAGACGCCGGGACAGGGGGCGGCTACACCTTC,TRBD1,NA,TRBJ1-2,TRBV19
CASSLMVNLHGYTF,TGTGCCAGCAGCTTAATGGTGAACTTACATGGCTACACCTTC,NA,once,TRBJ1-2,TRBV7-9
CASSAGGPETQYF,TGCGCCAGCAGCGCGGGGGGGCCTGAGACCCAGTACTTC,TRBD2,NA,TRBJ2-5,TRBV5-1
CASSLYRVGKTFF,TGTGCCAGCAGTTTATACAGGGTGGGAAAAACTTTCTTT,NA,NA,TRBJ1-1,TRBV12-3/TRBV12-4